Shown below are 24 T cell receptor beta chains from a single sample sequenced in a study of graft-versus-host responses after intestinal transplantation. Assay: immunoSEQ multiplex PCR; the TCRdb copy retains only in-frame clones and omits some. Of around 23,000 clones detected, 85% to 95% appear once; the ten largest clones hold less than 0.55%. The sample was PBMCs, taken 18 days after transplant. Receptor source: a human patient who received an intestinal transplant, so some T cells may come from the graft donor.

The rearrangement uses TRBV6-1 and TRBJ2-7; D possibly uses TRBD1 or TRBD2 (5 bases each). The CDR3 is made up of 14 amino acids. CDR1 and CDR2 (germline): MNHNS, SASEGT. Between the trimmed V and J ends, which lost 3 bases and 0 bases, there was a span of 9 bases. This CDR3 reads CASSDEGPSYEQYF. The CDR3 coding sequence is TGTGCCAGCAGTGATGAGGGGCCCTCCTACGAGCAGTACTTC.

The CDR3 loop is CASTVDGYTF. The CDR3 nucleotides are TGTGCCAGCACCGTAGATGGCTACACCTTC. The chain carries TRBV6-5 and TRBJ1-2; no clear D. The V and J ends lost 7 bases and 6 bases respectively, with 6 bases between them. This CDR3 contains 10 residues. From germline, CDR1 is MNHEY and CDR2 SVGAGI.

This clone was observed a few times. The genes are TRBV9 and TRBJ1-3; TRBD1 matches at 11 bases. The CDR3 extends over 17 amino acids. Trimming removed 3 bases from V and 2 bases from J; junction bases left unmatched: 7. The V gene's germline CDR1 is SGDLS and CDR2 YYNGEE. The CDR3 is CASSELQDRGPGNTIYF. The CDR3 DNA sequence: TGTGCCAGCAGCGAACTCCAGGACAGGGGGCCTGGAAACACCATATATTTT.

The chain employs TRBV19 and TRBJ1-2, with unresolved D. V was clipped by 1 base and J by 4 bases, with 10 bases between them. The CDR3 extends over 14 amino acids. Germline CDR1 and CDR2: LNHDA and SQIVND (reference sequence). The CDR3 reads CASSIGKGAYGYTF. In nucleotides, the CDR3 is TGTGCCAGTAGTATAGGGAAGGGTGCCTATGGCTACACCTTC.

V gene TRBV6-1 combines with J gene TRBJ1-1; perhaps TRBD1 as D (5 bases). Germline V gene sequence: CDR1 MNHNS, CDR2 SASEGT. The CDR3 is 13 amino acids. Trimming cost V 8 bases and J 1 base, with 11 bases left between them. The CDR3 here is CASSRDRNTEAFF. The CDR3 DNA sequence: TGTGCCAGCTCTCGGGACCGGAACACTGAAGCTTTCTTT.

The rearrangement uses TRBV5-1 and TRBJ1-1; D is undetermined. Trimming cost V 3 bases and J 1 base, with 7 bases left between them. The CDR3 consists of 13 residues. The germline V gene has CDR1 SGHRS and CDR2 YFSETQ. The CDR3: CASSSTGNTEAFF. In DNA form, the CDR3 reads TGCGCCAGCAGCTCGACGGGGAACACTGAAGCTTTCTTT.

This chain links TRBV7-3 with TRBJ1-1; 8 bases are shared with TRBD1. The V gene's germline CDR1 is SGHTA and CDR2 FQGTGA. After removal of 2 bases from V and 1 base from J, the junction contained 9 bases not matched to a gene. This CDR3 has 17 residues. In DNA, the CDR3 is TGTGCCAGCAGCTTATTCGGGCAGGGGGCGCCGAACACTGAAGCTTTCTTT. Protein sequence: CASSLFGQGAPNTEAFF.

The CDR3 reads CSVGGTGNTGELFF. CDR3 bases: TGCAGCGTAGGAGGGACAGGGAACACCGGGGAGCTGTTTTTT. The genes are TRBV29-1 and TRBJ2-2; TRBD1 matches at 8 bases. V shed 6 bases, J shed 1 base, and the junction held 4 bases outside the gene matches. Per the germline V gene, CDR1 is SQVTM and CDR2 is ANQGSEA. The CDR3 length is 14 residues.

The chain uses TRBV10-1 and TRBJ1-4; the D gene is possibly TRBD1 (5 bases). The CDR3 runs to 14 residues. V was cut by 2 bases and J by 8 bases, with 12 bases left in between. Germline CDR1 is WNHNN and CDR2 is SYGVQD (reference sequence). CDR3 in amino acids: CASSERGREEKLFF. The CDR3 region has the DNA TGCGCCAGCAGTGAGAGGGGAAGGGAAGAAAAACTGTTTTTT.

The chain carries TRBV6-1 and TRBJ1-5; 9 nucleotides agree with TRBD1. CDR1 MNHNS and CDR2 SASEGT come from the germline V gene. The CDR3 loop spans 15 amino acids. Trimming took 4 bases from V and 5 from J; bases not matched to a gene: 6. In nucleotides, the CDR3 is TGTGCCAGCAGTGGCTGGACAGGGGAGGATCAGCCCCAGCATTTT. Its translation is CASSGWTGEDQPQHF.

V usage is TRBV4-2 and J usage is TRBJ1-6; D gene uncertain. The CDR3 has 17 residues. CDR1 and CDR2 from the germline V gene are LGHNA and YNFKEQ. Trimming stripped 0 bases from V and 0 bases from J, with 9 bases between. The CDR3 reads CASSQEGRSSYNSPLHF. The CDR3 DNA sequence: TGTGCCAGCAGCCAAGAAGGGCGGAGCTCCTATAATTCACCCCTCCACTTT.

The CDR3 coding sequence is TGTGCCAGCAGCTATTCGGGGGGAAGGGGGGAGACCCAGTACTTC. Residues: CASSYSGGRGETQYF. This chain connects TRBV7-7 to TRBJ2-5; D is possibly TRBD2 (7 bases). The CDR3 is made up of 15 amino acids. CDR1 and CDR2 (germline): SSHAT, FNYEAQ (reference sequence). V was shortened by 4 bases and J by 5 bases, with 17 bases between the two germline ends.

The V and J genes are TRBV12-5 and TRBJ2-1; 9 nucleotides match TRBD2. Germline trimming cut 3 bases from V and 4 bases from J; bases unmatched to any gene: 7. Germline V gene data show CDR1 as LGHNT and CDR2 as FRNRAP. The CDR3 runs 16 residues. The CDR3 spells CASGLPPSGAYNEQFF. The CDR3 DNA reads TGTGCTAGTGGTTTACCCCCTAGCGGGGCTTACAATGAGCAGTTCTTC. Full variable domain (rest looked up from reference TRBV12-5 and TRBJ2-1): DARVTQTPRHKVTEMGQEVTMRCQPILGHNTVFWYRQTMMQGLELLAYFRNRAPLDDSGMPKDRFSAEMPDATLATLKIQPSEPRDSAVYFCASGLPPSGAYNEQFFGPGTRLTVL.

The gene calls are TRBV19 and TRBJ1-1; D is ambiguous. Between the trimmed V and J ends, which lost 2 bases and 0 bases, there was a span of 4 bases. Germline V CDR1 and CDR2: LNHDA, SQIVND (reference sequence). The CDR3 sequence is 13 residues long. The CDR3 region has the DNA TGTGCCAGTAGTATAAGGTTGAACACTGAAGCTTTCTTT. This translates into CASSIRLNTEAFF. Using reference TRBV19 and TRBJ1-1 for the parts outside the CDR3, the full variable domain is DGGITQSPKYLFRKEGQNVTLSCEQNLNHDAMYWYRQDPGQGLRLIYYSQIVNDFQKGDIAEGYSVSREKKESFPLTVTSAQKNPTAFYLCASSIRLNTEAFFGQGTRLTVV.

The V call is TRBV5-6, the J call TRBJ2-1; TRBD1 or TRBD2 may be the D gene (7 bases each). The germline V gene has CDR1 SGHDT and CDR2 YYEEEE. Trimming took off 9 bases at V and 7 bases at J, with 23 bases between the two ends. This CDR3 has 15 residues. The DNA for the CDR3 is TGTGCCAACCTTCCTCGGGGAGGGGGCTTTAATGAGCAGTTCTTC. Translated: CANLPRGGGFNEQFF.

The V call is TRBV11-2, the J call TRBJ2-7; TRBD2 matches 14 bases. The CDR3 loop spans 16 amino acids. Germline CDR1 is SGHAT and CDR2 is FQNNGV. With V trimmed by 5 bases and J by 4 bases, 7 bases remained unmatched. CDR3 residues: CASSPRTSGGPYEQYF. The CDR3 nucleotides read TGTGCCAGCAGCCCCCGGACTAGCGGGGGGCCATACGAGCAGTACTTC.

The V gene is TRBV18, the J gene TRBJ1-5; D is uncertain. Trimming shortened V by 3 bases and J by 6 bases, and 12 bases separated the two germline ends. Germline CDR1 is KGHSH and CDR2 is LQKENI. This CDR3 region has 14 residues. CDR3 sequence: CASSPGYESQPQHF. Here the CDR3 DNA reads TGTGCCAGCTCACCGGGATACGAGTCTCAGCCCCAGCATTTT.

The chain links TRBV10-1 to TRBJ2-2, with D possibly TRBD2 on 6 matching bases. CDR1 and CDR2 (germline): WNHNN, SYGVQD (reference sequence). The CDR3 loop spans 14 amino acids. V lost 6 bases and J 3 bases, leaving 11 bases between the germline ends. The CDR3, as DNA: TGCGCCAGCAGCCGGGACTGGTACACCGGGGAGCTGTTTTTT. Encoded protein: CASSRDWYTGELFF.

This chain connects TRBV5-1 to TRBJ2-1; D is uncertain. Germline values: CDR1 SGHRS, CDR2 YFSETQ. This CDR3 contains 11 residues. Trimming shortened V by 2 bases and J by 6 bases, and 3 bases separated the two germline ends. The CDR3 nucleotides are TGCGCCAGCAGCTTAGGCAATGAGCAGTTCTTC. Translated, it gives CASSLGNEQFF.

This clone is a singleton in its sample. The chain recombines TRBV6-6 with TRBJ2-1, with 10 bases fitting TRBD2. The CDR3 sequence is 15 residues long. Losses at the gene ends were 4 bases for V and 7 bases for J; bases not matched to a gene: 7. CDR1 is MNHNY, CDR2 SVGAGI, per germline (reference sequence). In nucleotides, the CDR3 is TGTGCCAGCAGTTGGACTAGCGGTGGGAGGAATGAGCAGTTCTTC. The encoded protein is CASSWTSGGRNEQFF.

This sequence joins TRBV6-5 and TRBJ2-7; D gene uncertain. From germline, CDR1 is MNHEY and CDR2 SVGAGI. V lost 6 bases, J lost 2 bases, and 11 bases lay in between. The CDR3 length is 13 residues. In nucleotides, the CDR3 is TGTGCCAGCAGCCTGGTCGGCCCCTACGAGCAGTACTTC. Its protein is CASSLVGPYEQYF.

The gene calls are TRBV7-2 and TRBJ1-5; the match to TRBD1 covers 7 bases. CDR3 size: 15 residues. CDR1 is SGHTA, CDR2 FQGNSA, per germline. Germline trimming cut 5 bases from V and 1 base from J; bases unmatched to any gene: 5. Here the CDR3 reads CASSVRGSSNQPQHF. The CDR3, as DNA: TGTGCCAGCAGCGTCAGGGGGTCGAGCAATCAGCCCCAGCATTTT.

The chain has TRBV5-1 and TRBJ2-1; D is possibly TRBD1 (6 bases). This CDR3 spans 14 amino acids. The germline V gene has CDR1 SGHRS and CDR2 YFSETQ. V was trimmed by 0 bases and J by 3 bases, leaving 7 bases between them. The CDR3 region has the DNA TGCGCCAGCAGCTTGGGACAGGACTACAATGAGCAGTTCTTC. Amino acid sequence: CASSLGQDYNEQFF.

The chain carries TRBV10-3 and TRBJ1-5, with D possibly matching TRBD1 (5 bases). Germline V gene sequence: CDR1 ENHRY, CDR2 SYGVKD. Trimming cost V 4 bases and J 8 bases, with 12 bases left between them. The CDR3 totals 13 residues. The CDR3, as DNA: TGTGCCATCAGTGTTACGCCACAGGAGCCCCAGCATTTT. This encodes CAISVTPQEPQHF.